Below, 7 T cell receptor beta chains from the same sample are listed, as sequenced in a study of shared clonotypes between healthy human individuals. TCRdb keeps only in-frame clones here, not all; method: immunoSEQ multiplex PCR. Of about 2.5 million clones detected, approximately 90% appear once; the ten largest clones hold 0.37%. The material sequenced was naive CD4+ T cells from PBMCs. Stated subset: CD45RA+ positively selected. These receptors were taken from a man between 18 and 29 years old in good health. Some clones in this sample may be carry-over from other donors' samples.

This sequence joins TRBV29-1 and TRBJ2-7; 7 nucleotides match TRBD1. Unmatched junction bases numbered 6, after V lost 4 bases and J lost 0 bases. Germline lookup yields CDR1 SQVTM and CDR2 ANQGSEA. This CDR3 is built from 14 residues. CDR3 loop: CSVGRDSASYEQYF. The CDR3 nucleotides read TGCAGCGTTGGAAGGGACAGCGCCTCCTACGAGCAGTACTTC.

V is TRBV28 and J is TRBJ2-1, with 7 positions matching TRBD2. This CDR3 comprises 16 residues. Per germline, CDR1 MDHEN and CDR2 SYDVKM. Unmatched junction bases numbered 11, after V lost 3 bases and J lost 6 bases. The CDR3 DNA is TGTGCCAGCAGTTTCCGGGGCGGGAGAAGGGGCAATGAGCAGTTCTTC. This sequence encodes CASSFRGGRRGNEQFF.

The rearrangement joins TRBV2 to TRBJ2-1; 7 bases are a match to TRBD2. There are 13 residues in the CDR3. Germline CDR1 is SNHLY and CDR2 is FYNNEI. The J segment lost 6 bases and the V segment lost 4 bases, leaving 3 bases of the junction unmatched. The CDR3 bases are TGTGCCAGCAGTGGCAGGGAGGGCAATGAGCAGTTCTTC. It specifies CASSGREGNEQFF.

The chain couples TRBV27 to TRBJ2-5; TRBD2 might be the D (7 bases). V was shortened by 6 bases and J by 5 bases, with 19 bases between the two germline ends. Germline CDR1 and CDR2: MNHEY and SMNVEV (reference sequence). The CDR3 is made up of 15 amino acids. In nucleotides, the CDR3 is TGTGCCAGCAGCCTGTGGGGAGGGGGATGGGAGACCCAGTACTTC. It specifies CASSLWGGGWETQYF.

The genes are TRBV2 and TRBJ2-5, with 11 nucleotides matching TRBD2. This CDR3 has 16 amino acids. Per the germline V gene, CDR1 is SNHLY and CDR2 is FYNNEI. V lost 6 bases to trimming and J lost 5 bases; unmatched junction nucleotides: 11. The CDR3 DNA reads as TGTGCCAGCAGGATAAGACTAGCGGGACTTGAGGAGACCCAGTACTTC. It codes for CASRIRLAGLEETQYF.

The V and J genes are TRBV16 and TRBJ1-1; 9 positions match TRBD1. Germline V gives CDR1 KGHSY, CDR2 FQNENV. CDR3 length: 16 amino acids. Unmatched junction bases numbered 6, after V lost 0 bases and J lost 4 bases. The CDR3 is CASSQSTGGWGTEAFF. The CDR3 region has the DNA TGTGCCAGCAGCCAATCCACAGGGGGCTGGGGCACTGAAGCTTTCTTT.

This clone was counted only a few times. The V gene is TRBV5-1, the J gene TRBJ1-2, with D possibly TRBD1 on 6 matching bases. The CDR3 runs to 14 residues. Trimming took 5 bases from V and 9 from J, leaving 20 bases between them. The germline CDR1 and CDR2 sequences are SGHRS and YFSETQ. The CDR3 sequence: CASSPGETANSYTF. The CDR3 DNA reads TGCGCCAGCAGTCCAGGGGAGACGGCCAACAGCTACACCTTC.